The rows below give T cell receptor beta chains drawn from one sample of a study of OX40 agonist ivuxolimab in advanced cancers. Produced via immunoSEQ multiplex PCR; TCRdb's table is partial and in-frame only. Of 55,000 to 70,000 clones in the sample, approximately 86% were seen once. The sequencing here drew on CD4+ or CD8+ T cells sorted from blood, taken in a trial of the OX40 agonist ivuxolimab. These receptors all stem from an adult with an advanced solid tumor such as melanoma, head and neck, liver or kidney cancer. CDR3s include the opening cysteine and the closing phenylalanine or tryptophan. The order of the fields is V gene, D gene, clone size, J gene, CDR3 protein, CDR3 DNA. D genes are given only for firm matches. The size field is filled for only some rows; it gives once, few, many or a size class.

>TRBV7-8|TRBD2|.|TRBJ2-1
CASSLSWREVRSEQFF
TGTGCCAGCAGCTTAAGTTGGCGGGAGGTGAGATCTGAGCAGTTCTTC
>TRBV9|TRBD1|.|TRBJ2-7
CASPSQLRDRVSYEQYF
TGTGCCAGTCCCAGCCAACTCCGGGACAGGGTAAGCTACGAGCAGTACTTC
>TRBV18|TRBD2|.|TRBJ2-7
CASSPGLAGTSYEQYF
TGTGCCAGCTCACCTGGGCTAGCGGGGACCTCCTACGAGCAGTACTTC
>TRBV5-8|TRBD1|.|TRBJ2-4
CASSSTGMGIQYF
TGTGCCAGCAGCTCGACAGGGATGGGCATTCAGTACTTC
>TRBV28|.|few|TRBJ1-5
CASRLYVGSVLNQPQHF
TGTGCCAGCAGGCTGTATGTAGGGTCGGTCTTAAATCAGCCCCAGCATTTT
>TRBV11-2|TRBD1|.|TRBJ1-4
CASSRPGQGAFFEKLFF
TGTGCCAGCAGCCGACCGGGACAGGGGGCGTTCTTTGAAAAACTGTTTTTT
>TRBV2|.|few|TRBJ2-7
CASSKGPYEQYF
TGTGCCAGCAGCAAGGGACCTTACGAGCAGTACTTC
>TRBV7-9|TRBD1|.|TRBJ2-2
CASSSGQIHTGELFF
TGTGCCAGCAGCTCGGGACAGATCCACACCGGGGAGCTGTTTTTT
>TRBV28|.|.|TRBJ1-2
CASSLSSGLGGYTF
TGTGCCAGCAGTTTATCCTCAGGCCTGGGGGGCTACACCTTC
>TRBV5-1|.|.|TRBJ1-5
CASSLGMTEQSAQHF
TGCGCCAGCAGCTTGGGAATGACAGAGCAATCAGCCCAGCATTTT
>TRBV29-1|.|.|TRBJ2-5
CSVDLAEETQYF
TGCAGCGTTGATCTGGCAGAAGAGACCCAGTACTTC